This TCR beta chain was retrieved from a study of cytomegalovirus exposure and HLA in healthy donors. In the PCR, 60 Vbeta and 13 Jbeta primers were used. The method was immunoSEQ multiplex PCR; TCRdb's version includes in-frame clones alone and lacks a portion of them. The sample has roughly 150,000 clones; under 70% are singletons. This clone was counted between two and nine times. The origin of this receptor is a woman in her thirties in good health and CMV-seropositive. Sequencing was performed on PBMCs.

Written as DNA, the CDR3 is TGTGCCAGCAGCCAAGATGGTCGTGACGGGAGTACCAACGAGCAGTACTTC. This sequence encodes CASSQDGRDGSTNEQYF. The V call is TRBV4-2, the J call TRBJ2-7; D might be TRBD2 (6 bases). V was cut by 0 bases and J by 5 bases, with 20 bases left in between. The CDR3 loop spans 17 amino acids. Germline loops: CDR1 LGHNA, CDR2 YNFKEQ.